This T cell receptor (beta chain) is drawn from a study of OX40 agonist ivuxolimab in advanced cancers. Across the whole study: Treatment of patients was with ivuxolimab, an agonistic anti-OX40 (CD134) antibody. Of mixed ages from about 20 to 85 and averaging about 60 years, the group was roughly 85% male.

Produced via immunoSEQ multiplex PCR; TCRdb's table is partial and in-frame only. Among 9,000 to 10,000 clones listed, roughly 90% were seen once. The CDR3 totals 14 residues. The V gene end was trimmed by 6 bases and the J gene end by 8 bases; junction bases not matched to a gene: 6. Germline CDR1 is SQVTM and CDR2 is ANQGSEA. The genes are TRBV29-1 and TRBJ2-1; 14 nucleotides agree with TRBD2. The sample here was CD4+ or CD8+ T cells sorted from blood, taken in a trial of the OX40 agonist ivuxolimab. The receptor comes from an adult with an advanced solid tumor such as melanoma, head and neck, liver or kidney cancer. The CDR3 region is CSVSGLAGVDEQFF. CDR3 in DNA: TGCAGCGTCTCGGGACTAGCGGGAGTGGATGAGCAGTTCTTC.